This T cell receptor (beta chain) was sequenced during a study of T cell repertoires in cytomegalovirus infection. The overall study: As its CMV epitopes, the study selected recently identified HLA-C-restricted and well-studied HLA-B-restricted targets.

As concerns this clonotype: Its specificity is unknown.

TCRdb re-called the reads through MiXCR, storing one row per CDR3 protein. The sample includes 160,000 or so distinct CDR3 sequences, less than 25% of them seen just once. This CDR3 has 16 residues. From germline, CDR1 is SGHVS and CDR2 FNYEAQ. V lost 4 bases and J 8 bases, leaving 21 bases between the germline ends. This clonotype was obtained from a human donor in good health (CMV status not recorded). Some clones in this sample may be carry-over from other donors' samples. The chain is built from TRBV7-6 and TRBJ2-1; TRBD2 is a possible D gene (5 bases). This material consisted of CD8+ T cells from cultured PBMCs, taken from culture after CMV antigen stimulation. The CDR3 here is CASSSRKSALDDEQFF. The DNA of the CDR3 is TGTGCCAGCAGCTCTCGCAAAAGCGCACTAGACGATGAGCAGTTCTTC.